Below are 6 T cell receptor beta chains sequenced from a single sample in a study of shared clonotypes between healthy human individuals. CD45RO-negative CD8 cells positively selected for CCR7 made up the naive population, which excluded terminally differentiated effector memory CD45RA+ cells. TCRdb's table, derived via immunoSEQ multiplex PCR, lists solely in-frame clones and lacks some. The table includes over 750,000 clones, about 97% detected once. The sequenced sample consisted of naive CD8+ T cells sorted from blood. Every receptor here comes from a man aged 25-45 years in good health.

The chain joins TRBV7-9 to TRBJ2-3; possible D gene TRBD2, 6 bases. The CDR3 is 15 residues long. Germline CDR1 is SEHNR and CDR2 is FQNEAQ (reference sequence). Trimming removed 8 bases at V and 4 bases at J, with 19 bases between. CDR3 loop: CASDLGGLVSDTQYF. The CDR3 DNA is TGTGCCAGCGATTTAGGAGGGTTGGTTTCAGATACGCAGTATTTT.

The chain recombines TRBV4-3 with TRBJ1-4, with 7 bases identical to TRBD1. Germline assignment: CDR1 LGHNA and CDR2 YSLEER. Unmatched junction bases numbered 12, after V lost 6 bases and J lost 8 bases. The CDR3 sequence is 15 residues long. The CDR3 loop reads CASSTDRMLEEKLFF. CDR3 nucleotide sequence: TGCGCCAGCAGTACGGACAGGATGCTTGAGGAAAAACTGTTTTTT.

The chain couples TRBV27 to TRBJ2-7; TRBD1 matches at 10 bases. The V gene's germline CDR1 is MNHEY and CDR2 SMNVEV (reference sequence). There are 16 residues in the CDR3. V was pared by 2 bases and J by 2 bases, with 6 bases of the junction left unmatched. CDR3: CASSLGQGEVAYEQYF. For the CDR3, the DNA is TGTGCCAGCAGTTTAGGACAGGGGGAGGTAGCCTACGAGCAGTACTTC.

The gene calls are TRBV30 and TRBJ1-2; a possible D gene is TRBD1 (5 bases). Germline V gene data show CDR1 as GTSNPN and CDR2 as SVGIG (reference sequence). The CDR3 has 16 residues. V was shortened by 1 base and J by 6 bases, with 21 bases between the two germline ends. The CDR3 protein is CAWSARGGLAVHGYTF. The CDR3 DNA reads TGTGCCTGGAGTGCACGTGGGGGTCTAGCGGTCCATGGCTACACCTTC.

The V gene is TRBV10-1, the J gene TRBJ2-3; 7 nucleotides line up with TRBD2. The CDR3 is made up of 15 amino acids. V trimming: 6 bases; J trimming: 6 bases; junction bases outside the gene matches: 12. The germline CDR1 and CDR2 sequences are WNHNN and SYGVQD (reference sequence). The CDR3 region is CASRNQTSSKDTQYF. The CDR3 DNA sequence: TGCGCCAGCAGGAACCAGACTAGCTCCAAGGATACGCAGTATTTT.

This sequence joins TRBV5-4 and TRBJ2-7; TRBD1 is a possible D gene (5 bases). The V and J ends lost 1 base and 6 bases respectively, with 17 bases between them. CDR3 length: 15 amino acids. Germline assignment: CDR1 SGHNT and CDR2 YYREEE (reference sequence). The chain's CDR3 is CASSLQGISPGEQYF. In nucleotides, the CDR3 is TGTGCCAGCAGCTTGCAGGGTATAAGCCCTGGCGAGCAGTACTTC. Variable domain in full (rest from reference TRBV5-4 and TRBJ2-7): ETGVTQSPTHLIKTRGQQVTLRCSSQSGHNTVSWYQQALGQGPQFIFQYYREEENGRGNFPPRFSGLQFPNYSSELNVNALELDDSALYLCASSLQGISPGEQYFGPGTRLTVT.